One sample yielded the 20 T cell receptor beta chains listed below, sequenced in a study of patients and donors after allogeneic stem cell transplantation (dated by TCRdb to about 2020). The method was RT-PCR. The reads were generated on a NextSeq 550. In-frame beta chains were kept once TCRdb had trimmed the public reads at Q25 with fastp and called clones with MiXCR. Rows with a matching CDR3 protein are joined into one entry that keeps the most common DNA and genes. Across this sample there are over 150,000 distinct CDR3 sequences, with roughly 31% seen only once. Jointly, the top ten make up 2.5% to 3.5% of the sample. The source material was blood, either unsorted or a sorted T cell fraction (not recorded which). The receptors originated from a human donor who was either an allogeneic HSCT recipient or a stem cell or donor lymphocyte infusion donor (not recorded which). It is not recorded whose cells these are; they may come from a transplant donor.

A remark on this clonotype: One end of the junction is discordant with germline, which a read error may explain. This chain uses TRBV20-1 with TRBJ2-2, with 10 nucleotides matching TRBD2. In germline, CDR1 is DFQATT, CDR2 SNEGSKA (reference sequence). This CDR3 is built from 13 residues. CDR3 nucleotides: TGTATCGGACTAGCGGAAAACACCGGGGAGCTGTTTTTT. It yields the protein CIGLAENTGELFF.

Concerning this clonotype: It may be a read error: a sequence one base away is much more abundant. The CDR3 nucleotides read TGTGCCAGCAGCTTGGTTGGACCGCTAACGCAAGAGACCCAGTACTTC. This codes for CASSLVGPLTQETQYF. The J gene is TRBJ2-5, the V gene TRBV5-6; D gene uncertain. The CDR3 runs 16 residues. Germline V gives CDR1 SGHDT, CDR2 YYEEEE. The V and J ends lost 0 bases and 2 bases respectively, with 14 bases between them.

This clonotype was detected many times. The chain uses TRBV10-3 and TRBJ1-5; a weak D match, TRBD1 (5 bases). V was pared by 10 bases and J by 3 bases, with 16 bases between. CDR1 is ENHRY, CDR2 SYGVKD, per germline. The CDR3 spans 14 residues. In DNA, the CDR3 is TGTGCCACTTCATTAGACAGTGTCAATCAGCCCCAGCATTTT. This encodes CATSLDSVNQPQHF.

The gene calls are TRBV27 and TRBJ2-1, with 13 bases identical to TRBD2. Germline trimming cut 5 bases from V and 0 bases from J; bases unmatched to any gene: 7. Germline CDR1 reads MNHEY; CDR2 reads SMNVEV (reference sequence). This CDR3 has 18 residues. The CDR3 bases are TGTGCCAGCAGTCCCGGGACTAGCGGGGTTAGCTCCTACAATGAGCAGTTCTTC. Its translation is CASSPGTSGVSSYNEQFF.

The chain employs TRBV4-1 and TRBJ1-4, with D hard to call. This CDR3 is built from 16 residues. V dropped 4 bases and J dropped 3 bases, with 15 bases sitting between them. Germline CDR1 reads MGHRA; CDR2 reads YSYEKL. The CDR3 reads CASSPWEGAANEKLFF. DNA for the CDR3: TGCGCCAGCAGCCCCTGGGAGGGAGCGGCTAATGAAAAACTGTTTTTT.

The rearrangement uses TRBV20-1 and TRBJ2-1; D may correspond to TRBD1 or TRBD2 (5 bases each). The V gene lost 4 bases and the J gene lost 0 bases, with 16 bases spanning the gap. This CDR3 region has 16 residues. Germline values: CDR1 DFQATT, CDR2 SNEGSKA (reference sequence). The CDR3 is CSANDRTGASYNEQFF. Here the CDR3 DNA reads TGCAGTGCTAATGATCGTACCGGGGCCTCCTACAATGAGCAGTTCTTC.

The chain links TRBV7-6 to TRBJ2-7; D may correspond to TRBD1 or TRBD2 (6 bases each). The CDR3 is made up of 16 amino acids. V was pared by 1 base and J by 6 bases, with 19 bases between. Germline-derived CDR1 and CDR2 are SGHVS and FNYEAQ. The CDR3 loop is CASSLVHSGGRSEQYF. CDR3 bases: TGTGCCAGCAGCTTAGTCCATTCCGGGGGCCGGAGCGAGCAGTACTTC.

This clonotype was seen only a few times. This chain connects TRBV3-1 to TRBJ2-4, with TRBD2 as a possible D gene (5 bases). V was pared by 4 bases and J by 5 bases, with 15 bases between. This CDR3 is built from 15 residues. The V gene's germline CDR1 is LGHDT and CDR2 YNNKEL (reference sequence). The chain's CDR3 is CASSRERFKQNIQYF. The DNA of the CDR3 is TGTGCCAGCAGCCGGGAGAGGTTCAAACAAAACATTCAGTACTTC.

The rearrangement links TRBV24-1 to TRBJ2-7; either TRBD1 or TRBD2 may supply D (6 bases each). The CDR3 length is 16 residues. Trimming pared 5 bases from V and 5 bases from J, leaving 21 bases between. Germline lookup yields CDR1 KGHDR and CDR2 SFDVKD. CDR3 protein: CATSGMDSRDWNEQYF. DNA for the CDR3: TGTGCCACCAGTGGGATGGACAGCCGGGACTGGAACGAGCAGTACTTC.

The chain uses TRBV30 and TRBJ1-6; D remains ambiguous. CDR1 and CDR2 (germline): GTSNPN, SVGIG (reference sequence). V lost 5 bases, J lost 0 bases, and 11 bases lay in between. This CDR3 spans 15 amino acids. The CDR3 DNA reads TGTGCCTGGGCCCAACGTAGCTCCTATAATTCACCCCTCCACTTT. Protein: CAWAQRSSYNSPLHF.

Only one count was recorded for this clonotype. The chain joins TRBV7-2 to TRBJ2-2, with TRBD2 as a possible D gene (6 bases). Germline assignment: CDR1 SGHTA and CDR2 FQGNSA. The CDR3 length is 17 residues. Trimming shortened V by 2 bases and J by 6 bases, and 19 bases separated the two germline ends. The CDR3 DNA reads TGTGCCAGCAGCTTATTGGGACTCCAGGTACCTGCCGGGGAGCTGTTTTTT. Protein sequence: CASSLLGLQVPAGELFF.

This rearrangement joins TRBV27 to TRBJ2-7; D may match TRBD1 or TRBD2 (6 bases each). The CDR3 is 13 residues long. Germline CDR1 is MNHEY and CDR2 is SMNVEV (reference sequence). V gave up 6 bases and J gave up 5 bases, with 14 bases separating them. CDR3 in DNA: TGTGCCAGCAGGATGTCGGGGGCGGACGAGCAGTACTTC. It specifies CASRMSGADEQYF.

This sequence joins TRBV29-1 and TRBJ2-1; D may be TRBD2 (7 bases). The V gene's germline CDR1 is SQVTM and CDR2 ANQGSEA. V was cut by 7 bases and J by 10 bases, with 11 bases left in between. The CDR3 is made up of 10 amino acids. CDR3 amino acids: CSAGGNEQFF. As DNA, the CDR3 is TGCAGCGCGGGGGGCAACGAGCAGTTCTTC.

This clonotype was detected only a few times. The CDR3 sequence: CASSPEGTGSYGYTF. CDR3 nucleotide sequence: TGTGCCAGCAGCCCCGAGGGGACAGGGTCTTATGGCTACACCTTC. This chain links TRBV14 with TRBJ1-2; 9 nucleotides line up with TRBD1. Losses at the gene ends were 4 bases for V and 5 bases for J; bases not matched to a gene: 8. This CDR3 has 15 amino acids. Germline lookup yields CDR1 SGHDN and CDR2 FVKESK.

The chain is built from TRBV15 and TRBJ2-3; D remains unclear. The CDR3 has 13 residues. V was pared by 3 bases and J by 2 bases, with 6 bases between. Germline CDR1 and CDR2: LNHNV and YYDKDF (reference sequence). The CDR3 region is CATSSGNTDTQYF. The CDR3 DNA reads as TGTGCCACCAGCAGTGGTAACACAGATACGCAGTATTTT.

This clonotype was detected many times. The rearrangement uses TRBV20-1 and TRBJ1-5, with a possible D match to TRBD1 (5 bases). The CDR3 extends over 13 amino acids. Per the germline V gene, CDR1 is DFQATT and CDR2 is SNEGSKA (reference sequence). Trimming removed 1 base from V and 7 bases from J, with 11 bases in between. CDR3 nucleotides: TGCAGTGCTAGAGTGGCAGGGCGGCAGCCCCAGCATTTT. This gives the protein CSARVAGRQPQHF.

The V and J genes are TRBV6-5 and TRBJ1-1; tentatively, D is TRBD1 (6 bases). Germline CDR1 MNHEY, CDR2 SVGAGI. The CDR3 loop spans 15 amino acids. Trimming shortened V by 4 bases and J by 1 base, and 13 bases separated the two germline ends. The CDR3 reads CASSSSVGQNTEAFF. The CDR3 nucleotides are TGTGCCAGCAGTTCATCCGTGGGACAGAACACTGAAGCTTTCTTT.

The chain recombines TRBV30 with TRBJ2-5; maybe TRBD2 (6 bases). CDR1 is GTSNPN, CDR2 SVGIG, per germline (reference sequence). Trimming pared 1 base from V and 9 bases from J, leaving 12 bases between. CDR3 size: 12 residues. In nucleotides, the CDR3 is TGTGCCTGGAGTGGACTAGTGTACGCCCAGTACTTC. Its protein product is CAWSGLVYAQYF. Variable domain in full (rest from reference TRBV30 and TRBJ2-5): SQTIHQWPATLVQPVGSPLSLECTVEGTSNPNLYWYRQAAGRGLQLLFYSVGIGQISSEVPQNLSASRPQDRQFILSSKKLLLSDSGFYLCAWSGLVYAQYFGPGTRLLVL.

The chain is built from TRBV4-1 and TRBJ2-1; a weak D match, TRBD2 (5 bases). The CDR3 extends over 14 amino acids. CDR1 and CDR2 (germline): MGHRA, YSYEKL. Trimming cost V 5 bases and J 4 bases, with 12 bases left between them. The CDR3 nucleotides read TGCGCCAGCAGCAGCTCCCGGGGTTACAATGAGCAGTTCTTC. This codes for CASSSSRGYNEQFF.

The V call is TRBV20-1, the J call TRBJ1-6; D remains unclear. With 6 bases removed from V and 0 bases from J, the gap between germline ends came to 18 bases. The CDR3 sequence is 17 residues long. Germline V lookup: CDR1 DFQATT, CDR2 SNEGSKA (reference sequence). CDR3 region: CSANPPGGSSYNSPLHF. The DNA of the CDR3 is TGCAGTGCCAACCCCCCGGGCGGGAGCTCCTATAATTCACCCCTCCACTTT.